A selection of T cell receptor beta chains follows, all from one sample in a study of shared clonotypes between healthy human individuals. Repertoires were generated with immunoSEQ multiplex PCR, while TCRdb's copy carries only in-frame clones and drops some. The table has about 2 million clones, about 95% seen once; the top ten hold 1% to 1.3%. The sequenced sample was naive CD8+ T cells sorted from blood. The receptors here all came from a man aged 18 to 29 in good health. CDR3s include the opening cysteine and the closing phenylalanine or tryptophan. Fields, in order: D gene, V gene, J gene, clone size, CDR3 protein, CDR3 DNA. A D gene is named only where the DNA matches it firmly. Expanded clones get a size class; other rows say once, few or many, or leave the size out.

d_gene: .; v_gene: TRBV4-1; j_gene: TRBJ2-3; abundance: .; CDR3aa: CASSQLGRMEDTQYF; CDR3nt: TGCGCCAGCAGCCAACTAGGTAGGATGGAAGATACGCAGTATTTT
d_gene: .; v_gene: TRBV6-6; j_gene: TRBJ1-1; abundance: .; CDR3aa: CASSDTGWHTEAFF; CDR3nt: TGTGCCAGCAGTGACACAGGGTGGCACACTGAAGCTTTCTTT
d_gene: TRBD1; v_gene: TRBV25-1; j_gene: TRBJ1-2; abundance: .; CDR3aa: CASTGIVPPTGDYGYTF; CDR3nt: TGTGCCAGCACCGGAATAGTCCCTCCCACAGGGGACTATGGCTACACCTTC
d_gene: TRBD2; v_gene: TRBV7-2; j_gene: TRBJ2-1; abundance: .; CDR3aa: CASSFYLAGPYNEQFF; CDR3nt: TGTGCCAGCAGCTTCTACTTAGCGGGGCCCTACAATGAGCAGTTCTTC
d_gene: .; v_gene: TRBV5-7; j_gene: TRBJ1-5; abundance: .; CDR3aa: CASSLEDVSNQPQHF; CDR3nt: TGTGCCAGCAGCTTGGAGGACGTTAGCAATCAGCCCCAGCATTTT
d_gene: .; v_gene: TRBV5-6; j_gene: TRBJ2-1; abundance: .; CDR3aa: CASSAAADEQFF; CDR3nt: TGTGCCAGCAGCGCAGCGGCAGATGAGCAGTTCTTC
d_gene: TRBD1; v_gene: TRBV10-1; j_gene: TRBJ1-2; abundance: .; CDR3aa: CASSDPGQGFYGYTF; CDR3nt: TGCGCCAGCAGTGACCCGGGACAGGGGTTCTATGGCTACACCTTC
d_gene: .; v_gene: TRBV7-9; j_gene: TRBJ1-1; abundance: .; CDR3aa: CASSSLGNTEAFF; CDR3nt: TGTGCCAGCAGCTCACTGGGAAACACTGAAGCTTTCTTT
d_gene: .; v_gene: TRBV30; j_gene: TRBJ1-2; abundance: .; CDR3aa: CAFQWVFDGYTF; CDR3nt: TGTGCCTTTCAGTGGGTGTTCGATGGCTACACCTTC
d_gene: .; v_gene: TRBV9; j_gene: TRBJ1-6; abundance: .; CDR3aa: CASSGGHGGSPLHF; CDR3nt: TGTGCCAGCAGCGGGGGACATGGGGGTTCACCCCTCCACTTT
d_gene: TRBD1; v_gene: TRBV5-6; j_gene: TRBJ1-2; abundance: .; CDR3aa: CASSPRDRTYGYTF; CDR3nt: TGTGCCAGCAGCCCCCGGGACAGGACCTATGGCTACACCTTC
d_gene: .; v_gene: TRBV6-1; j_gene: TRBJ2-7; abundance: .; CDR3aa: CAIPGARETYEQYF; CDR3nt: TGTGCCATACCCGGGGCGCGGGAAACCTACGAGCAGTACTTC
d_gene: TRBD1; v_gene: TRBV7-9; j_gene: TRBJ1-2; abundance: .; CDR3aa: CASSPLDRVNYGYTF; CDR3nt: TGTGCCAGCAGCCCTCTGGACAGGGTTAACTATGGCTACACCTTC
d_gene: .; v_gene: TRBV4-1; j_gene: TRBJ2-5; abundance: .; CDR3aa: CASSQPGWETQYF; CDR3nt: TGCGCCAGCAGCCAACCGGGTTGGGAGACCCAGTACTTC
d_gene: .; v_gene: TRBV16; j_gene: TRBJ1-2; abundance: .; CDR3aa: CASSQYSIGSYGYTF; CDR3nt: TGTGCCAGCAGCCAATATTCAATTGGGAGCTATGGCTACACCTTC
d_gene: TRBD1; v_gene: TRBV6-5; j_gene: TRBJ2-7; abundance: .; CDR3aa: CASSYLGQGVYEQYF; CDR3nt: TGTGCCAGCAGTTACTTGGGACAGGGGGTTTACGAGCAGTACTTC
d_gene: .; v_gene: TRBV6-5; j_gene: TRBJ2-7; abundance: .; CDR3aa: CASSERRYGYEQYF; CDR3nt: TGTGCCAGCAGTGAACGTCGGTATGGCTACGAGCAGTACTTC
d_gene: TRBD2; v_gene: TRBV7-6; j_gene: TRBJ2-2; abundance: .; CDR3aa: CASSQTWGGPMAPGELFF; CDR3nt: TGTGCCAGCAGCCAGACTTGGGGAGGGCCTATGGCTCCCGGGGAGCTGTTTTTT
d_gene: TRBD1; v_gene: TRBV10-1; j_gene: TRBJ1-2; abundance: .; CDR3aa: CASSDLLTGQGKTPNYGYTF; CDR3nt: TGCGCCAGCAGTGACTTACTAACAGGACAGGGGAAAACCCCTAACTATGGCTACACCTTC
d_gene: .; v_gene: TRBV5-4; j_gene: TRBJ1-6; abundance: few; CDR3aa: CASSSTGGYSPLHF; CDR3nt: TGTGCCAGCAGCTCGACAGGTGGTTATTCACCCCTCCACTTT
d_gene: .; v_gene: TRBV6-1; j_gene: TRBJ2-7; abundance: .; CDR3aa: CASSELNTNYEQYF; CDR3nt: TGTGCCAGCAGTGAATTAAATACTAATTACGAGCAGTACTTC
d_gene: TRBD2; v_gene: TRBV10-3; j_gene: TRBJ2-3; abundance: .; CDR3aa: CAISESSSGSRGDTQYF; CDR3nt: TGTGCCATCAGTGAGTCTTCTAGCGGGAGTAGGGGAGATACGCAGTATTTT
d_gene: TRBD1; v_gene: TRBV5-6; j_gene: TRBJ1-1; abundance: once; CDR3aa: CASSLGGGDGAFF; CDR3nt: TGTGCCAGCAGCTTGGGAGGGGGCGACGGAGCTTTCTTT
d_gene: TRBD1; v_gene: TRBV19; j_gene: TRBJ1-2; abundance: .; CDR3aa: CASEDRGDGYTF; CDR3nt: TGTGCCAGCGAAGACAGGGGCGATGGCTACACCTTC
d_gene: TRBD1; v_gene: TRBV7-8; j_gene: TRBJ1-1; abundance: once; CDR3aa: CASSASQGADTEAFF; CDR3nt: TGTGCCAGCAGCGCTTCACAGGGGGCCGACACTGAAGCTTTCTTT
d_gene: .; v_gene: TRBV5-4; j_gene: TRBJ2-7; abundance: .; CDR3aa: CASSLEGSSSYEQYF; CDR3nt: TGTGCCAGCAGCTTGGAAGGCAGCAGCTCCTACGAGCAGTACTTC
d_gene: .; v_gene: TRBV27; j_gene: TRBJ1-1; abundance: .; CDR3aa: CASSILGGRTEAFF; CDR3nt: TGTGCCAGCAGTATTCTCGGGGGTCGAACTGAAGCTTTCTTT